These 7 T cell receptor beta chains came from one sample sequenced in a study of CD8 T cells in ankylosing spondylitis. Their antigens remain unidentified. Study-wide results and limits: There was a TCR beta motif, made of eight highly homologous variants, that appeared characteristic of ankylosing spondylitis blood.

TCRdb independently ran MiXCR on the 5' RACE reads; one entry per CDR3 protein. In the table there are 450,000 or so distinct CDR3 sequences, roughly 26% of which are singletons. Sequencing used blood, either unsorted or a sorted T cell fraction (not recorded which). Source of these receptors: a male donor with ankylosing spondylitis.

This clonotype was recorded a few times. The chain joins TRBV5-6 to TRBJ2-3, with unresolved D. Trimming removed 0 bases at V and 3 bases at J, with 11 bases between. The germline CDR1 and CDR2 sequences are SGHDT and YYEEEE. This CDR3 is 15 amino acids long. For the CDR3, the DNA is TGTGCCAGCAGCTTGGTCTCAAAGGATACAGATACGCAGTATTTT. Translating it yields CASSLVSKDTDTQYF.

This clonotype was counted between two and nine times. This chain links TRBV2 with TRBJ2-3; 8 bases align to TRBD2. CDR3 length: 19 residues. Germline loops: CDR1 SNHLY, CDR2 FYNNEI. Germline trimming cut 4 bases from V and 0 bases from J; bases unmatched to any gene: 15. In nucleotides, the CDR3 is TGTGCCAGCAGTGTTCCACGGGGGGGACGATCGACTAGCACAGATACGCAGTATTTT. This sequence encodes CASSVPRGGRSTSTDTQYF.

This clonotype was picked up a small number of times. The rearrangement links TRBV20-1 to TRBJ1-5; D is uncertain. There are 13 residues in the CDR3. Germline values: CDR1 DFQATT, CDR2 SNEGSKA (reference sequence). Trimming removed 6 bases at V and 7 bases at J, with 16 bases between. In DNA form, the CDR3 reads TGCAGTGCCCCTTCCGGTTCCGGGCAGCCCCAGCATTTT. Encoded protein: CSAPSGSGQPQHF.

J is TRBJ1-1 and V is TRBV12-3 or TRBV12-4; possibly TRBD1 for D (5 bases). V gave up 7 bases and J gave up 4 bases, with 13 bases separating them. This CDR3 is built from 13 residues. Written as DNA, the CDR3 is TGTGCCAGCACCCCCTATGGGGGCACTGAAGCTTTCTTT. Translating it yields CASTPYGGTEAFF.

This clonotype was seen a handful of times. The CDR3 here is CASSLNGEIGQPQHF. The CDR3, as DNA: TGTGCCAGCAGTTTAAATGGGGAAATTGGTCAGCCCCAGCATTTT. This rearrangement joins TRBV12-3 or TRBV12-4 to TRBJ1-5; unclear D gene. The V end lost 2 bases, the J end lost 6 bases, and 14 bases lay between the germline ends. The CDR3 is made up of 15 amino acids.

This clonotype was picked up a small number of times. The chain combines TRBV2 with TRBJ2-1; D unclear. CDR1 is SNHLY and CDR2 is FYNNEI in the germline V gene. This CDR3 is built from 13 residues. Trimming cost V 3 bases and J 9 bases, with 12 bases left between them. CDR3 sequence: CASSEETWGEQFF. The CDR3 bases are TGTGCCAGCAGTGAGGAGACCTGGGGTGAGCAGTTCTTC.

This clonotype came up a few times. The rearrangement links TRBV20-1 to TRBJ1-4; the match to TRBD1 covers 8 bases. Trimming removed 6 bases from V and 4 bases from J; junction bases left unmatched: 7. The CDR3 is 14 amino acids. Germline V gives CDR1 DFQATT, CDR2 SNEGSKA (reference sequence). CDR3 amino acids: CSATGQGFNEKLFF. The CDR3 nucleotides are TGCAGTGCAACAGGACAGGGATTTAATGAAAAACTGTTTTTT.